The present entry profiles one T cell receptor (beta chain) with its context. Its antigen is still unknown. Only in-frame clones appear in the TCRdb table, and some are missing; sequencing was by immunoSEQ multiplex PCR. Among around 70,000 clones listed, about 90% were seen once. This specimen comes from a study of lymphopenia after photon versus proton radiotherapy. Broader study findings: A bigger post-nadir fall in TCR diversity correlated inversely with survival time in deceased patients. After lymphocyte nadir, photon-treated repertoires showed oligoclonal expansion, especially CD8+ Temra. Proton therapy kept repertoires fairly stable, unlike photons, which gained effector/memory cells.

The sequence came from a woman between 35 and 50 years old with cholangiocarcinoma. The material was peripheral blood, obtained from a patient treated with photon-based radiotherapy.

The CDR3 coding sequence is TGTGCCAGCAGGGGGGACACCGACTATGGCTACACCTTC. Translating gives CASRGDTDYGYTF. The gene calls are TRBV2 and TRBJ1-2, with D possibly being TRBD1 (6 bases). V was clipped by 6 bases and J by 3 bases, with 11 bases between them. CDR3 size: 13 residues. Germline V gene lookup returns CDR1 SNHLY and CDR2 FYNNEI.